The TCR beta chain described here comes from a study of cytomegalovirus exposure and HLA in healthy donors. Background on the study: HLA-typed donors contributed around 85 million unique TCRs, which were held in an early data release. Study-wide results and limits: Many donors shared some public TCRs, even though most TCR sequences were rare.

In the case of this clone: Its antigen is undetermined.

Use of 60 Vbeta and 13 Jbeta primers characterized the PCR. TCRdb keeps only in-frame clones here, not all; method: immunoSEQ multiplex PCR. The top ten clones hold approximately 1.5% of a sample with about 200,000 clones, 70% to 85% of them seen once. Everyone who donated was a healthy bone marrow donor. Germline V gene data show CDR1 as MDHEN and CDR2 as SYDVKM. The CDR3 length is 15 residues. V lost 3 bases and J lost 6; bases outside the gene matches: 6. This chain uses TRBV28 with TRBJ1-5; 9 bases are a match to TRBD1. This receptor was obtained from a man in his forties or fifties in good health and CMV-seronegative. Input material: PBMCs. In nucleotides, the CDR3 is TGTGCCAGCAGTTTCGGACAGGGGAACAGTCAGCCCCAGCATTTT. Its protein is CASSFGQGNSQPQHF.